The T cell receptor beta chain under discussion was sequenced for a study of siplizumab effects on memory and regulatory T cells. Notes on this clone: The antigen is undetermined.

Assays captured about 10^5 TCR templates per sample. Here immunoSEQ multiplex PCR was the method, and the copy in TCRdb shows in-frame clones only, minus some. The data show about 100,000 clones, with about nine tenths seen just once and approximately 12% held by the top ten. General study points: Naive T cells seemed more diverse than memory cells and seemed major alloresponse contributors. Siplizumab cultures yielded proliferating Tregs whose suppressive function was not confirmed.

CDR1 is SGHNT, CDR2 YYREEE, per germline (reference sequence). This CDR3 is 15 amino acids long. The germline V and J ends were trimmed by 0 bases and 4 bases, with 11 bases remaining between them. Sample: non-Treg CD4+ T cells sorted from blood. The rearrangement links TRBV5-4 to TRBJ2-1; possibly TRBD2 for D (6 bases). The receptor was isolated from a human donor in good health. CDR3 in amino acids: CASSLGLVLYNEQFF. The CDR3 DNA sequence: TGTGCCAGCAGCTTGGGACTAGTCCTATACAATGAGCAGTTCTTC.